The 3 T cell receptor beta chains presented below share a single source sample, sequenced in a study of blood T cell repertoires in COVID-19. This table comes from immunoSEQ multiplex PCR, and its TCRdb copy is limited to in-frame clones, with some not included. In the table there are approximately 37,000 clones, more than 85% of which are singletons. The sequencing sample was made of peripheral blood. These receptors originate from a man aged 50 to 60 in a cohort sampled during active COVID-19.

The chain has TRBV5-1 and TRBJ1-6, with D perhaps TRBD1 (5 bases). The CDR3 runs to 14 residues. CDR1 SGHRS and CDR2 YFSETQ come from the germline V gene. The ends were cut back, 2 bases at V and 8 bases at J, with 11 bases in the middle. The CDR3 sequence: CASSFGRADSPLHF. CDR3 DNA sequence: TGCGCCAGCAGCTTCGGCAGGGCCGATTCACCCCTCCACTTT.

CDR3 region: CASSCPPNEQETQYF. The CDR3, as DNA: TGTGCCAGCAGCTGCCCCCCGAACGAGCAAGAGACCCAGTACTTC. The chain has TRBV7-3 and TRBJ2-5; D gene ambiguous. The CDR3 runs 15 residues. The V and J ends lost 4 bases and 2 bases respectively, with 14 bases between them. CDR1 and CDR2 from the germline V gene are SGHTA and FQGTGA.

This sequence joins TRBV9 and TRBJ1-2, with 8 bases matching TRBD1. CDR3 size: 18 residues. V gave up 1 base and J gave up 0 bases; unmatched junction bases: 11. Germline V gene lookup returns CDR1 SGDLS and CDR2 YYNGEE. Here the CDR3 reads CASSVRRGTGPANYGYTF. The CDR3 DNA follows: TGTGCCAGCAGCGTAAGAAGGGGGACAGGTCCAGCTAACTATGGCTACACCTTC.